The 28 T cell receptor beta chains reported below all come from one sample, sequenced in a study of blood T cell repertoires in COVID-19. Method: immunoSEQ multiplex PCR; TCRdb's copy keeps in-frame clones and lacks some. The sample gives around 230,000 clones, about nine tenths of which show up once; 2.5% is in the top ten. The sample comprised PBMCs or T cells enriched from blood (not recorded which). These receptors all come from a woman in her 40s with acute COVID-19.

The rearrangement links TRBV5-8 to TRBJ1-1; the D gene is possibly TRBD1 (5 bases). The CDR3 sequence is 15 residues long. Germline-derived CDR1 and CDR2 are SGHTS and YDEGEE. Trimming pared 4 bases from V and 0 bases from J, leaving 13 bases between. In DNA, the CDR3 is TGTGCCAGCAGCAAACGACAGAATTTGAACACTGAAGCTTTCTTT. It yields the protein CASSKRQNLNTEAFF. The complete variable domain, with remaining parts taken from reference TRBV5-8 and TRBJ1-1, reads EAGVTQSPTHLIKTRGQQATLRCSPISGHTSVYWYQQALGLGLQFLLWYDEGEERNRGNFPPRFSGRQFPNYSSELNVNALELEDSALYLCASSKRQNLNTEAFFGQGTRLTVV.

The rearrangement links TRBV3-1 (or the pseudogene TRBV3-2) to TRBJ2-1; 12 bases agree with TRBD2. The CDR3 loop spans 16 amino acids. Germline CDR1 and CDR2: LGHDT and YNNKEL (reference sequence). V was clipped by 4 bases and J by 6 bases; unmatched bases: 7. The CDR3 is CASSRNPGLAGNEQFF. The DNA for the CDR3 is TGTGCCAGCAGCCGGAATCCGGGACTAGCGGGCAATGAGCAGTTCTTC.

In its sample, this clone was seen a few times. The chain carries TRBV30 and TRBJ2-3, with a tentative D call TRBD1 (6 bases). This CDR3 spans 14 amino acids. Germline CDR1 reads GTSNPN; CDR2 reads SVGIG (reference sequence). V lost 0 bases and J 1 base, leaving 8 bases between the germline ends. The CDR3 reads CAWSVQGGTDTQYF. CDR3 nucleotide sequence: TGTGCCTGGAGTGTACAGGGTGGCACAGATACGCAGTATTTT.

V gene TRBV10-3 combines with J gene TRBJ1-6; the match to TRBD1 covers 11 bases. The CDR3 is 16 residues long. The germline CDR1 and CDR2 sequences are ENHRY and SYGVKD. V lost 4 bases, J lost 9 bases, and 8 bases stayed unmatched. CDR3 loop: CAISAGTGGTGSPLHF. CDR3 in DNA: TGTGCCATCAGTGCCGGGACAGGGGGTACGGGTTCACCCCTCCACTTT.

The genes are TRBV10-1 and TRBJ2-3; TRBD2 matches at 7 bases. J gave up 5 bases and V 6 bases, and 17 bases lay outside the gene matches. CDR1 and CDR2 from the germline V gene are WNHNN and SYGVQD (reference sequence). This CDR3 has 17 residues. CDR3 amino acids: CASRAPLGAGPGDTQYF. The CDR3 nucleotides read TGCGCCAGCAGAGCCCCTTTGGGAGCGGGACCTGGAGATACGCAGTATTTT.

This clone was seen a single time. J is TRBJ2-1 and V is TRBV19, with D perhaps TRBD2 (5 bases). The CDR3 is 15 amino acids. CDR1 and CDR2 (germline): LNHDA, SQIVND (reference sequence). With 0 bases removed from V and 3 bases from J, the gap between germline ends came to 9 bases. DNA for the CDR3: TGTGCCAGTAGTATAGAATCTAGCTACTACAATGAGCAGTTCTTC. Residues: CASSIESSYYNEQFF. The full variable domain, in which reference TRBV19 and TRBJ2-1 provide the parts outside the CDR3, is DGGITQSPKYLFRKEGQNVTLSCEQNLNHDAMYWYRQDPGQGLRLIYYSQIVNDFQKGDIAEGYSVSREKKESFPLTVTSAQKNPTAFYLCASSIESSYYNEQFFGPGTRLTVL.

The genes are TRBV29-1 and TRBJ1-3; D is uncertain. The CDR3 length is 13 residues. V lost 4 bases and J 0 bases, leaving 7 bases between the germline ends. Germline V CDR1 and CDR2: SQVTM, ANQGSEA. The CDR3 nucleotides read TGCAGCGTTGTAGCAGACTCTGGAAACACCATATATTTT. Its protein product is CSVVADSGNTIYF.

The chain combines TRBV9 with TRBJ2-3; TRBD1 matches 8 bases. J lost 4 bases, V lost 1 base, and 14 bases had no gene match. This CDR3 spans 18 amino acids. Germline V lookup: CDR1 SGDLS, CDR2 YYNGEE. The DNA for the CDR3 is TGTGCCAGCAGCGTACCCCTCCTCAGGGGGCGCGTCCCAGATACGCAGTATTTT. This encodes CASSVPLLRGRVPDTQYF.

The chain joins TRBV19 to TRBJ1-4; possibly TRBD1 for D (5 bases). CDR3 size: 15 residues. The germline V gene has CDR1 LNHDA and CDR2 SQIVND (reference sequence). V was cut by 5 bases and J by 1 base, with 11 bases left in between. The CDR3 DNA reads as TGTGCCAGTAGTCCAGGGAGGGGAACTAATGAAAAACTGTTTTTT. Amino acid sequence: CASSPGRGTNEKLFF.

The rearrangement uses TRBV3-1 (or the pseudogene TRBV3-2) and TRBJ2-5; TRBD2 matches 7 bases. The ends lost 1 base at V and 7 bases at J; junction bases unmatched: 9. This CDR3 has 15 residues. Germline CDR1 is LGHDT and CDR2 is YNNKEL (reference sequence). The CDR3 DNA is TGTGCCAGCAGCCAAGTGTCGGGGGGTTCGACGACCCAGTACTTC. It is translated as CASSQVSGGSTTQYF.

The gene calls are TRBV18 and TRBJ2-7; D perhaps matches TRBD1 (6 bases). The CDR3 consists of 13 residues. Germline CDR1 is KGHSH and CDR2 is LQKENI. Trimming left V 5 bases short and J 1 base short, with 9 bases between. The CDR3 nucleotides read TGTGCCAGCTCAAGTGGACAGTCCTACGAGCAGTACTTC. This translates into CASSSGQSYEQYF.

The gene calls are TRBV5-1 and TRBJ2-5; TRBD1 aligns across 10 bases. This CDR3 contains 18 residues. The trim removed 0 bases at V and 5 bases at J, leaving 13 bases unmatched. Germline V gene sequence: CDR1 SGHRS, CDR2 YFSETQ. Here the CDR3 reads CASSLGRTGGLGTETQYF. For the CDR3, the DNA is TGCGCCAGCAGCTTGGGTCGGACAGGGGGTCTCGGTACGGAGACCCAGTACTTC.

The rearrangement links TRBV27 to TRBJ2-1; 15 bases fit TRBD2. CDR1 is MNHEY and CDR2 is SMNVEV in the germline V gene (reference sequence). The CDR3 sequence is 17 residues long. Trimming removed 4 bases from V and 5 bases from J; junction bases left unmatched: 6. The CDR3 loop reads CASSYRGTSGRHNEQFF. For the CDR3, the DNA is TGTGCCAGCAGTTACCGCGGGACTAGCGGGAGGCACAATGAGCAGTTCTTC.

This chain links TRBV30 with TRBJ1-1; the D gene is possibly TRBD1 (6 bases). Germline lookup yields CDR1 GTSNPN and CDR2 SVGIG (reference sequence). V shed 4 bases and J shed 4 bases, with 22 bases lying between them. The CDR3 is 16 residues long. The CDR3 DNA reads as TGTGCCTGGACCTCGTCGGGCAGGGGCCGGTTCACTGAAGCTTTCTTT. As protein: CAWTSSGRGRFTEAFF.

CDR3 loop: CASSLGQGSFYGYTF. Written as DNA, the CDR3 is TGCGCCAGCAGCTTGGGACAGGGCTCCTTCTATGGCTACACCTTC. This chain uses TRBV5-1 with TRBJ1-2; 7 bases align to TRBD1. CDR3 length: 15 residues. V trimming: 0 bases; J trimming: 4 bases; junction bases outside the gene matches: 6. Per the germline V gene, CDR1 is SGHRS and CDR2 is YFSETQ.

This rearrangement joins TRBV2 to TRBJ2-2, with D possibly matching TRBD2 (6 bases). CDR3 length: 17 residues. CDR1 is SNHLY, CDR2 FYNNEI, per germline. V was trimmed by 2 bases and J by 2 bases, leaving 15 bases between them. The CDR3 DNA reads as TGTGCCAGCAGTGAAAGGAGGGCACGGGGAAACACCGGGGAGCTGTTTTTT. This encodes CASSERRARGNTGELFF.

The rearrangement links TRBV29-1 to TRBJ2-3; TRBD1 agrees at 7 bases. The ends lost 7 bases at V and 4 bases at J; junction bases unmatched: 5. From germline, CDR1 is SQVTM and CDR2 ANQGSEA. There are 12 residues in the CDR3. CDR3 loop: CSERQGADTQYF. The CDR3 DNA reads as TGCAGCGAACGACAGGGCGCAGATACGCAGTATTTT.

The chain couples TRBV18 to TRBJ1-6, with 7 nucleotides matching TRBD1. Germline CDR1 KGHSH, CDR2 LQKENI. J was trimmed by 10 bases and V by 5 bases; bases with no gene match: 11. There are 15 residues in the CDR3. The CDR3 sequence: CASSTDRQGYSPLHF. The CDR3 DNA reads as TGTGCCAGCTCAACGGATCGACAGGGTTACTCACCCCTCCACTTT.

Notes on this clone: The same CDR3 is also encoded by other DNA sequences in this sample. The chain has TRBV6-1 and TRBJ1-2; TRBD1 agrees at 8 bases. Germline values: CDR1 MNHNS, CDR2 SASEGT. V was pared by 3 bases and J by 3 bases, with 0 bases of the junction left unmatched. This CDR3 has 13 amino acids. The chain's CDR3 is CASSETGDYGYTF. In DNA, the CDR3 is TGTGCCAGCAGTGAGACAGGGGACTATGGCTACACCTTC.

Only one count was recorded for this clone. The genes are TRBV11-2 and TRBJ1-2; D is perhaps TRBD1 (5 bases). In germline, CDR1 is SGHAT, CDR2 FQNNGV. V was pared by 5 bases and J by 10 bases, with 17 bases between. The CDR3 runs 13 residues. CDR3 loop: CASSLAGGRAYTF. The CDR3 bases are TGTGCCAGCAGCCTCGCGGGGGGTCGGGCCTACACCTTC.

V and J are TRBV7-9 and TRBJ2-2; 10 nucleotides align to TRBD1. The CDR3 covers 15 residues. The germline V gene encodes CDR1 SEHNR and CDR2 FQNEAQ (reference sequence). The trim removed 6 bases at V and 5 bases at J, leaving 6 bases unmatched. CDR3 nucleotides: TGTGCCAGCAGTTTCTGGACAGGGGGGACCGGGGAGCTGTTTTTT. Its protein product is CASSFWTGGTGELFF.

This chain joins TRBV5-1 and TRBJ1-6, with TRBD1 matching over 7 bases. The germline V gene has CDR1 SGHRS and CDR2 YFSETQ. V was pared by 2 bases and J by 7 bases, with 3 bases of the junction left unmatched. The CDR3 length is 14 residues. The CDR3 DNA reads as TGCGCCAGCAGCTTTGGACAGGAAAATTCACCCCTCCACTTT. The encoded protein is CASSFGQENSPLHF.

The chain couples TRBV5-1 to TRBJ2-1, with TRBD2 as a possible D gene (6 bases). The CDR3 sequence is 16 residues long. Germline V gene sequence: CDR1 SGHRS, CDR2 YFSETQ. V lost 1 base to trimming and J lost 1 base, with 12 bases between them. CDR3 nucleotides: TGCGCCAGCAGCTTGTTAGGCGGGGTTTCCTACAATGAGCAGTTCTTC. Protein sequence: CASSLLGGVSYNEQFF.

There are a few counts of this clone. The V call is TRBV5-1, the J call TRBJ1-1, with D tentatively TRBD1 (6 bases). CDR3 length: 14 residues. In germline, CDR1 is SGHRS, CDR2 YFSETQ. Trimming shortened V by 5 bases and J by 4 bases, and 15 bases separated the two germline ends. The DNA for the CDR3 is TGCGCCAGCAGTTCAGGGGACAAGAGCACTGAAGCTTTCTTT. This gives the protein CASSSGDKSTEAFF.

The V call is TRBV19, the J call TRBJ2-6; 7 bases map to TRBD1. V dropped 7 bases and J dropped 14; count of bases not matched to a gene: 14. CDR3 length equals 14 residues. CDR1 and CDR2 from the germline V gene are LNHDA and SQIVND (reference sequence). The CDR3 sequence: CASTIERTGNLLTF. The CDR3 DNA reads TGTGCCAGTACCATAGAACGGACAGGAAACCTCCTGACTTTC.

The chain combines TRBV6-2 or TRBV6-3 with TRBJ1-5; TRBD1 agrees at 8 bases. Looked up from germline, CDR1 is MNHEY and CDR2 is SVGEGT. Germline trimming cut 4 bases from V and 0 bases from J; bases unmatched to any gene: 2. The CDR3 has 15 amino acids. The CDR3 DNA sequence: TGTGCCAGCAGTTCGACAGGGGATAGCAATCAGCCCCAGCATTTT. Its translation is CASSSTGDSNQPQHF.

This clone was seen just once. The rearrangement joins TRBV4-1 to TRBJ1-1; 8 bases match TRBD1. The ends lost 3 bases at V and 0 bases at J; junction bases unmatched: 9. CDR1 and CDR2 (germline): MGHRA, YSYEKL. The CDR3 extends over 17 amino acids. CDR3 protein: CASSHPRRDRMNTEAFF. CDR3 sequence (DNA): TGCGCCAGCAGCCACCCCAGGAGGGACAGGATGAACACTGAAGCTTTCTTT.

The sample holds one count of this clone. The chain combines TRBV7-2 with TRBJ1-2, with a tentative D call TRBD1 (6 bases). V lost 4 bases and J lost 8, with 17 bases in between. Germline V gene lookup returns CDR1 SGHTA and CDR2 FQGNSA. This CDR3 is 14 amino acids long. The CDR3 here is CASSSRTVKEGYTF. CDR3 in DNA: TGTGCCAGCAGCTCCAGGACAGTTAAGGAAGGCTACACCTTC. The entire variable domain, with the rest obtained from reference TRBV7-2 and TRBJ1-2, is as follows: GAGVSQSPSNKVTEKGKDVELRCDPISGHTALYWYRQSLGQGLEFLIYFQGNSAPDKSGLPSDRFSAERTGGSVSTLTIQRTQQEDSAVYLCASSSRTVKEGYTFGSGTRLTVV.